This T cell receptor beta chain was identified in a study of molecular identifiers for immune sequencing clone quantification. Background on the study: Five portions were made in replicates from RNA of roughly 20,000 or 100,000 naive CD8 cells, and four underwent sequencing.

Sorting recovered naive CD8 T cells on a CD8+CD4-CCR7+CD45RA+ profile. Of note for this clonotype: Its specificity is unknown.

TCRdb used MiXCR to reprocess the PCR reads, holding one entry per CDR3 protein. The sample yields approximately 680,000 distinct CDR3 sequences, 25% seen once. J gave up 11 bases and V 0 bases, and 13 bases lay outside the gene matches. The CDR3 length is 16 residues. Germline values: CDR1 MNHNS, CDR2 SASEGT. Findings and caveats of the study: In a background of approximately 1 million naive cells, spiked Jurkat TCR RNA from one cell was reportedly detectable.

The source material was naive CD8+ T cells from blood, with Jurkat cell RNA spiked in. The subset is: FACS-sorted CD8+CD4-CCR7+CD45RA+ naive T cells. J is TRBJ2-7 and V is TRBV6-1; 10 bases map to TRBD2. This TCR derives from a human donor in good health. Some libraries in this study had Jurkat cell RNA spiked in. The CDR3: CASSEAVIMLAGVKYF. The DNA of the CDR3 is TGTGCCAGCAGTGAAGCGGTCATAATGCTAGCGGGAGTAAAGTACTTC.